These T cell receptor beta chains were read from a single sample in a study of OX40 agonist ivuxolimab in advanced cancers. The table came from immunoSEQ multiplex PCR; TCRdb's copy has only in-frame clones and leaves some out. This table has approximately 25,000 clones, almost 80% appearing once. This material consisted of CD4+ or CD8+ T cells sorted from blood, taken in a trial of the OX40 agonist ivuxolimab. Receptor source: an adult with an advanced solid tumor such as melanoma, head and neck, liver or kidney cancer. CDR3s leave out the opening cysteine and the closing phenylalanine or tryptophan. For some rows the clone size is stated as once, few or many, or as a class when expanded; others skip it.

size,V,CDR3
NA,TRBV2,ASRRPGRGGYGYT
NA,TRBV30,AWSWQTGSYEQY
NA,TRBV30,AGRDWGAKVAQY
once,TRBV6-1,ASSEGTSYQPQH
NA,TRBV6-4,ASSRPLTLEAF
NA,TRBV7-7,ASSPTGQGVPTGELF
NA,TRBV7-6,ASSAGTGGNEQY
NA,TRBV5-4,ASSLDRVADTQY
NA,TRBV7-2,ASSLALAGGQETQY
NA,TRBV4-2,ASSQDLQETQY
NA,TRBV29-1,SVEWLAGNLYEQY
NA,TRBV19,ASSIADGRGAEAF
NA,TRBV9,ASSGGQATTNEKLF
NA,TRBV5-1,ASRDLGTYEQY
NA,TRBV20-1,SASLDTQY
NA,TRBV19,ASYTRGSIGNTIY
NA,TRBV28,ASSLNIYEQF
NA,TRBV25-1,ASSESGGYYGYT
NA,TRBV19,ASSTYRDGNQPQH
NA,TRBV7-3,ASSLGTPGYEQY
NA,TRBV2,ASSADFSNYGYT
NA,TRBV27,ASSSGGRLYGYT
NA,TRBV30,AWTEVQVTSGGYNEQF
NA,TRBV27,ASSLQQGGEKLF
NA,TRBV6-5,ASSSRERGSPLH
NA,TRBV5-5,ASSFVGKYSYEQY
NA,TRBV18,ASSPGTEETQY
once,TRBV7-9,ASSRPGTENQPQH
NA,TRBV7-9,ASSPKVEGNEQF
once,TRBV9,ASSADLETVYEQY
NA,TRBV18,ASSPGPWGYT
NA,TRBV5-1,ASSLEAQSVNEQY
NA,TRBV11-2,ASSSTRGNTEAF
NA,TRBV5-1,ASSLGQGTYGYT
NA,TRBV10-3,AISQRVDRPPLH
once,TRBV28,ASSLLGGQGNQPQH
NA,TRBV5-4,ASSLFGGGFSYEQY
NA,TRBV19,ASSTAGRSTDTQY
NA,TRBV21-1,ASSTYPGQGRYSNQPQH
once,TRBV25-1,ASSVWGTNTEAF
NA,TRBV28,ASSSIHPGPRESYEQY
NA,TRBV29-1,SVGGGRGSGPDQPQH